These T cell receptor beta chains were read from a single sample in a study of CD8 T cells in ankylosing spondylitis. TCRdb redid the calling of the 5' RACE reads with MiXCR, one entry per CDR3 protein. This sample has 100,000 to 150,000 distinct CDR3 sequences; roughly 15% occur once, and the top ten carry approximately 33%. Sequenced input: blood, either unsorted or a sorted T cell fraction (not recorded which). Receptor source: a male donor with ankylosing spondylitis. The CDR3 runs from the conserved cysteine through the conserved F or W. Each record gives: J gene, D gene, clone size, V gene, CDR3 protein, CDR3 DNA. A D gene is named only where the DNA matches it firmly. Size is stated for part of the rows, as once, few or many counts, or as a class when the clone is expanded.

TRBJ2-4	TRBD2	-	TRBV12-3/TRBV12-4	CTSSLASRLAGEAKNIQYF	TGTACCAGCAGTTTAGCCTCCCGACTAGCGGGAGAGGCCAAAAACATTCAGTACTTC
TRBJ2-3	TRBD2	-	TRBV9	CASSLAGESSTDTQYF	TGTGCCAGCAGCCTGGCGGGGGAGTCTAGCACAGATACGCAGTATTTT
TRBJ2-4	TRBD1	few	TRBV7-9	CASSGGTDLAKNIQYF	TGTGCCAGCAGCGGTGGGACAGATCTAGCCAAAAACATTCAGTACTTC
TRBJ2-7	-	-	TRBV4-3	CASSYRTGEQYF	TGCGCCAGCAGCTACAGGACGGGAGAGCAGTACTTC
TRBJ1-2	-	few	TRBV7-9	CASSLDPPENYGYTF	TGTGCCAGCAGCTTGGATCCCCCGGAGAACTATGGCTACACCTTC
TRBJ2-1	-	-	TRBV9	CASSVGPWSSYNEQFF	TGTGCCAGCAGCGTAGGCCCCTGGAGCTCCTACAATGAGCAGTTCTTC
TRBJ1-1	TRBD1	few	TRBV29-1	CSARQGAGGTEAFF	TGCAGCGCTCGACAGGGGGCAGGGGGCACTGAAGCTTTCTTT
TRBJ1-6	-	-	TRBV5-5	CASSLGTGNSPLHF	TGTGCCAGCAGCTTGGGAACTGGGAATTCACCCCTCCACTTT
TRBJ1-1	-	-	TRBV9	CASSADKYTEAFF	TGTGCCAGCAGCGCGGACAAGTACACTGAAGCTTTCTTT
TRBJ1-5	-	many	TRBV7-9	CASSSGGSNQPQHF	TGTGCCAGCAGCTCGGGGGGTAGCAATCAGCCCCAGCATTTT
TRBJ2-7	-	-	TRBV2	CASSEGRRSLDYEQYF	TGTGCCAGCAGTGAAGGCCGGCGGTCACTGGACTACGAGCAGTACTTC
TRBJ2-2	TRBD1	few	TRBV5-1	CASSWLRTGGQITGELFF	TGCGCCAGCAGCTGGCTGAGAACAGGGGGCCAGATCACCGGGGAGCTGTTTTTT
TRBJ2-7	TRBD1	-	TRBV6-1	CASGQGIGEQYF	TGTGCCAGCGGACAGGGAATAGGCGAGCAGTACTTC
TRBJ2-1	TRBD2	-	TRBV20-1	CSARDLGLAGAEQFF	TGCAGTGCTAGAGATCTTGGACTAGCGGGAGCTGAGCAGTTCTTC
TRBJ2-3	-	-	TRBV12-3/TRBV12-4	CASTGTSSTDTQYF	TGTGCCAGCACCGGGACTTCTAGCACAGATACGCAGTATTTT
TRBJ2-1	TRBD2	-	TRBV4-1	CASSQEPLAGVSNEQFF	TGCGCCAGCAGCCAAGAACCACTAGCGGGAGTTTCCAATGAGCAGTTCTTC
TRBJ2-7	TRBD2	-	TRBV4-1	CASSPSWVAGTYEQYF	TGCGCCAGCAGCCCGTCTTGGGTAGCGGGAACCTACGAGCAGTACTTC
TRBJ2-1	TRBD2	many	TRBV12-3/TRBV12-4	CASSFVLAEGEQFF	TGTGCCAGCAGTTTCGTTCTAGCGGAAGGGGAGCAGTTCTTC
TRBJ2-7	TRBD1	few	TRBV10-3	CAATTGPNYEQYF	TGTGCCGCGACGACAGGGCCGAACTACGAGCAGTACTTC
TRBJ2-2	TRBD2	few	TRBV12-3/TRBV12-4	CASSLGPGLAGVELFF	TGTGCCAGCAGTTTAGGGCCGGGACTAGCGGGAGTGGAGCTGTTTTTT
TRBJ2-1	TRBD1	few	TRBV4-2	CASSQDRQGSYNEQFF	TGTGCCAGCAGCCAAGATCGACAGGGCTCCTACAATGAGCAGTTCTTC
TRBJ1-1	-	many	TRBV5-1	CASAPEGTIGTEAFF	TGCGCCAGCGCCCCGGAGGGCACCATTGGCACTGAAGCTTTCTTT
TRBJ2-3	TRBD2	-	TRBV12-3/TRBV12-4	CASSPRRLTSGRESTDTQYF	TGTGCCAGCAGTCCCCGCAGGTTGACTAGCGGGAGGGAGAGCACAGATACGCAGTATTTT
TRBJ2-3	TRBD2	few	TRBV20-1	CSARGGTSGRVDTQYF	TGCAGTGCTAGAGGGGGGACTAGCGGGCGGGTAGATACGCAGTATTTT
TRBJ1-2	TRBD1	few	TRBV4-1	CASSPDRGHSYTF	TGCGCCAGCAGCCCGGACAGGGGGCACAGCTACACCTTC
TRBJ2-1	TRBD2	few	TRBV7-9	CASSFRSGESYNEQFF	TGTGCCAGCAGCTTTCGGAGCGGGGAGAGCTACAATGAGCAGTTCTTC
TRBJ2-1	-	few	TRBV5-1	CASSPDSGSRNEQFF	TGCGCCAGCAGCCCGGACTCAGGGTCGCGGAATGAGCAGTTCTTC
TRBJ2-3	-	-	TRBV7-9	CASSLGWDAAYF	TGTGCCAGCAGCTTAGGTTGGGACGCCGCGTATTTT
TRBJ2-3	TRBD2	-	TRBV7-6	CASSRDYLRSTDTQYF	TGTGCCAGCAGCCGGGACTATCTAAGGTCCACAGATACGCAGTATTTT
TRBJ1-5	-	few	TRBV6-2/TRBV6-3	CASSGGWGNQPQHF	TGTGCCAGCAGTGGGGGTTGGGGCAATCAGCCCCAGCATTTT
TRBJ2-1	-	few	TRBV29-1	CSYPGKVLGEQFF	TGCAGCTACCCAGGGAAGGTCTTGGGTGAGCAGTTCTTC
TRBJ2-3	-	few	TRBV18	CASSKTGDTRTDTQYF	TGTGCCAGCTCAAAAACGGGAGACACGCGCACAGATACGCAGTATTTT
TRBJ2-1	TRBD2	many	TRBV9	CASSVVASGSPSSYNEQFF	TGTGCCAGCAGCGTAGTGGCTAGCGGGAGCCCAAGCAGCTACAATGAGCAGTTCTTC
TRBJ2-7	TRBD1	few	TRBV4-3	CASSQGQGGSYEQYF	TGCGCCAGCAGCCAAGGACAGGGGGGGTCCTACGAGCAGTACTTC
TRBJ2-1	TRBD2	few	TRBV20-1	CSARTSGRANEQFF	TGCAGTGCTAGAACTAGCGGGAGGGCCAATGAGCAGTTCTTC
TRBJ2-7	-	few	TRBV27	CASSRFSGEQYF	TGTGCCAGCAGTCGCTTCAGCGGCGAGCAGTACTTC
TRBJ2-2	-	few	TRBV6-2/TRBV6-3	CASIVGNTGELFF	TGTGCCAGCATCGTAGGGAACACCGGGGAGCTGTTTTTT
TRBJ1-4	TRBD1	few	TRBV28	CASSSGQDPNEKLFF	TGTGCCAGCAGTTCGGGACAGGACCCTAATGAAAAACTGTTTTTT
TRBJ1-3	-	few	TRBV11-1	CASSLTGYTGLSGNTIYF	TGTGCCAGCAGCTTAACAGGCTACACGGGACTCTCCGGAAACACCATATATTTT
TRBJ2-7	-	-	TRBV14	CASSLVGDYEQYF	TGTGCCAGCAGCCTCGTGGGCGACTACGAGCAGTACTTC